The 29 T cell receptor beta chains listed next were all sequenced from one sample in a study of blood T cell repertoires in COVID-19. The protocol was immunoSEQ multiplex PCR, while the TCRdb copy is restricted to in-frame clones and leaves out a portion. Of around 77,000 clones in the sample, about 80% were seen once. The sample was peripheral blood. These receptors all stem from a human donor in a cohort sampled during active COVID-19.

The chain combines TRBV4-1 with TRBJ1-2; 7 nucleotides match TRBD1. Germline assignment: CDR1 MGHRA and CDR2 YSYEKL. Trimming removed 3 bases from V and 4 bases from J; junction bases left unmatched: 8. The CDR3 length is 15 residues. The CDR3 loop is CASSQVGQSSYGYTF. The CDR3 bases are TGCGCCAGCAGCCAGGTGGGACAGAGTTCCTATGGCTACACCTTC.

The chain carries TRBV6-5 and TRBJ2-7, with a possible D match to TRBD2 (5 bases). Trimming took off 6 bases at V and 2 bases at J, with 5 bases between the two ends. This CDR3 has 11 amino acids. In germline, CDR1 is MNHEY, CDR2 SVGAGI. In nucleotides, the CDR3 is TGTGCCAGCAGGGAGGCCTACGAGCAGTACTTC. Protein sequence: CASREAYEQYF.

J is TRBJ1-2 and V is TRBV7-8, with TRBD1 identical over 7 bases. Trimming at V came to 4 bases and at J to 2 bases, leaving 7 bases not matched to a gene. This CDR3 has 15 residues. CDR1 is SGHVS, CDR2 FQNEAQ, per germline. Written as DNA, the CDR3 is TGTGCCAGCAGCTCCTACCTGACAGGGAACTATGGCTACACCTTC. This sequence encodes CASSSYLTGNYGYTF.

J is TRBJ1-2 and V is TRBV6-5; the D is unclear. Trimming removed 5 bases from V and 8 bases from J, with 18 bases in between. The CDR3 loop spans 14 amino acids. Germline V CDR1 and CDR2: MNHEY, SVGAGI. CDR3 DNA sequence: TGTGCCAGCAGTACCCGGGGTCGGCCTTGGGGCTACACCTTC. It translates to CASSTRGRPWGYTF.

The table lists this clone with a few counts. This chain links TRBV5-4 with TRBJ2-5; TRBD1 is a possible D gene (6 bases). CDR1 and CDR2 from the germline V gene are SGHNT and YYREEE (reference sequence). V dropped 0 bases and J dropped 5 bases, with 14 bases sitting between them. This CDR3 contains 15 residues. The CDR3 spells CASSLGRGVSETQYF. The CDR3 bases are TGTGCCAGCAGCTTGGGCAGGGGAGTTTCGGAGACCCAGTACTTC.

The chain couples TRBV19 to TRBJ1-5, with a weak D call TRBD1 (5 bases). Trimming took off 3 bases at V and 7 bases at J, with 13 bases between the two ends. The CDR3 totals 14 residues. Germline CDR1 and CDR2: LNHDA and SQIVND (reference sequence). The CDR3 protein is CASSIGGSGQPQHF. Here the CDR3 DNA reads TGTGCCAGTAGTATCGGGGGATCGGGGCAGCCCCAGCATTTT.

The chain carries TRBV5-6 and TRBJ2-5; TRBD1 is a possible D gene (6 bases). Germline-derived CDR1 and CDR2 are SGHDT and YYEEEE. The germline V and J ends were trimmed by 2 bases and 4 bases, with 15 bases remaining between them. The CDR3 covers 15 residues. CDR3 residues: CASSFLADRPETQYF. In nucleotides, the CDR3 is TGTGCCAGCAGCTTTCTTGCGGACAGACCAGAGACCCAGTACTTC.

The genes are TRBV7-9 and TRBJ1-4; D gene unclear. V was shortened by 1 base and J by 5 bases, with 14 bases between the two germline ends. Germline V gene data show CDR1 as SEHNR and CDR2 as FQNEAQ (reference sequence). There are 16 residues in the CDR3. The CDR3 loop is CASSLVVGLGNEKLFF. CDR3 in DNA: TGTGCCAGCAGCTTAGTAGTCGGACTGGGAAATGAAAAACTGTTTTTT.

The sample holds one count of this clone. The V and J genes are TRBV10-1 and TRBJ2-5; no firm D call. Trimming cost V 3 bases and J 5 bases, with 10 bases left between them. Germline V gives CDR1 WNHNN, CDR2 SYGVQD (reference sequence). The length of the CDR3 is 13 residues. The CDR3 reads CASSEGGEETQYF. The DNA of the CDR3 is TGCGCCAGCAGTGAAGGCGGAGAGGAGACCCAGTACTTC.

This rearrangement joins TRBV10-3 to TRBJ2-7; D is perhaps TRBD2 (7 bases). This CDR3 spans 15 amino acids. The germline V gene encodes CDR1 ENHRY and CDR2 SYGVKD. The V and J ends lost 4 bases and 2 bases respectively, with 15 bases between them. Here the CDR3 reads CAISGGSGTPYEQYF. DNA of the CDR3: TGTGCCATCAGTGGAGGGAGCGGGACACCCTACGAGCAGTACTTC.

The chain employs TRBV6-4 and TRBJ1-4, with TRBD1 matching over 7 bases. V shed 8 bases, J shed 7 bases, and the junction held 16 bases outside the gene matches. Germline lookup yields CDR1 MRHNA and CDR2 SNTAGT. The length of the CDR3 is 16 residues. CDR3 amino acids: CASVGQVGSPGEKLFF. As DNA, the CDR3 is TGTGCCAGCGTCGGACAGGTCGGAAGTCCGGGTGAAAAACTGTTTTTT.

The chain is built from TRBV5-1 and TRBJ1-6; no clear D. From germline, CDR1 is SGHRS and CDR2 YFSETQ. The V gene lost 4 bases and the J gene lost 7 bases, with 12 bases spanning the gap. CDR3 size: 14 residues. CDR3 sequence (DNA): TGCGCCAGCAGCGAGGGTTTGGTCAATTCACCCCTCCACTTT. Translated, it gives CASSEGLVNSPLHF. Based on the CDR3 plus reference TRBV5-1 and TRBJ1-6, the full variable domain is KAGVTQTPRYLIKTRGQQVTLSCSPISGHRSVSWYQQTPGQGLQFLFEYFSETQRNKGNFPGRFSGRQFSNSRSEMNVSTLELGDSALYLCASSEGLVNSPLHFGNGTRLTVT.

The chain employs TRBV7-6 and TRBJ1-3; no firm D call. Trimming left V 0 bases short and J 0 bases short, with 6 bases between. CDR1 and CDR2 from the germline V gene are SGHVS and FNYEAQ. The CDR3 covers 15 residues. The CDR3 DNA follows: TGTGCCAGCAGCTTAGCCCGCGGCTCTGGAAACACCATATATTTT. The encoded protein is CASSLARGSGNTIYF.

The chain uses TRBV7-9 and TRBJ1-2, with TRBD1 as a possible D gene (5 bases). This CDR3 region has 12 residues. Germline V gene sequence: CDR1 SEHNR, CDR2 FQNEAQ (reference sequence). V lost 8 bases and J 3 bases, leaving 10 bases between the germline ends. The CDR3 reads CASAGGDYGYTF. The DNA of the CDR3 is TGTGCCAGCGCCGGGGGGGACTATGGCTACACCTTC. The variable domain in full, completed from reference TRBV7-9 and TRBJ1-2, reads DTGVSQNPRHKITKRGQNVTFRCDPISEHNRLYWYRQTLGQGPEFLTYFQNEAQLEKSRLLSDRFSAERPKGSFSTLEIQRTEQGDSAMYLCASAGGDYGYTFGSGTRLTVV.

CDR3 loop: CASRSRAGYNSYEQYF. CDR3 nucleotides: TGTGCCAGCAGAAGTCGGGCGGGGTACAACTCCTACGAGCAGTACTTC. The chain couples TRBV5-5 to TRBJ2-7; TRBD2 might be the D (6 bases). Trimming cost V 5 bases and J 0 bases, with 18 bases left between them. In germline, CDR1 is SGHKS, CDR2 YYEKEE (reference sequence). The CDR3 consists of 16 residues.

The chain uses TRBV2 and TRBJ2-7; D possibly corresponds to TRBD1 (5 bases). CDR3 length equals 15 residues. Per germline, CDR1 SNHLY and CDR2 FYNNEI. Trimming removed 6 bases at V and 2 bases at J, with 17 bases between. This CDR3 is CASSLLQGKAYEQYF. CDR3 nucleotides: TGTGCCAGCAGCCTCTTGCAGGGTAAGGCCTACGAGCAGTACTTC.

The chain recombines TRBV5-1 with TRBJ2-6; D is possibly TRBD2 (5 bases). The germline gives CDR1 SGHRS, CDR2 YFSETQ. Trimming shortened V by 0 bases and J by 1 base, and 8 bases separated the two germline ends. The length of the CDR3 is 16 residues. The CDR3 nucleotides read TGCGCCAGCAGCTTGGAGGGCGGGTCTGGGGCCAACGTCCTGACTTTC. Protein sequence: CASSLEGGSGANVLTF.

This clone has just a few counts. The chain carries TRBV7-8 and TRBJ2-7; no definite D call. Germline CDR1 SGHVS, CDR2 FQNEAQ. CDR3 length: 15 amino acids. Trimming took off 2 bases at V and 9 bases at J, with 20 bases between the two ends. The CDR3 reads CASSLNTAARHGQYF. CDR3 bases: TGTGCCAGCAGCTTAAATACGGCCGCCCGACACGGGCAGTACTTC.

Note on this clone: The junction departs from the called germline gene at one end, perhaps through a read error. This chain uses TRBV5-1 with TRBJ2-3; D is possibly TRBD1 (6 bases). Germline V gives CDR1 SGHRS, CDR2 YFSETQ. This CDR3 has 14 amino acids. The CDR3 sequence: CASSPGQSTDTQYF. The CDR3 DNA reads as TGCGCCAGCAGCCCCGGACAGTCCACAGATACACAGTATTTT.

The chain uses TRBV2 and TRBJ1-5, with a weak D call TRBD1 (6 bases). CDR3 length equals 14 residues. V was trimmed by 5 bases and J by 0 bases, leaving 8 bases between them. Looked up from germline, CDR1 is SNHLY and CDR2 is FYNNEI. In DNA form, the CDR3 reads TGTGCCAGCAGTCAGGGGTATAGCAATCAGCCCCAGCATTTT. Its protein product is CASSQGYSNQPQHF. The full variable domain, with the rest looked up from reference TRBV2 and TRBJ1-5, is EPEVTQTPSHQVTQMGQEVILRCVPISNHLYFYWYRQILGQKVEFLVSFYNNEISEKSEIFDDQFSVERPDGSNFTLKIRSTKLEDSAMYFCASSQGYSNQPQHFGDGTRLSIL.

This chain connects TRBV30 to TRBJ2-1; D is undetermined. The germline V gene has CDR1 GTSNPN and CDR2 SVGIG (reference sequence). The CDR3 loop spans 10 amino acids. With 5 bases removed from V and 5 bases from J, the gap between germline ends came to 4 bases. The CDR3, as DNA: TGTGCCTGGGGTAACAATGAGCAGTTCTTC. This gives the protein CAWGNNEQFF.

The rearrangement links TRBV25-1 to TRBJ1-2; weak D call: TRBD1 (6 bases). CDR3 size: 13 residues. The V gene's germline CDR1 is MGHDK and CDR2 SYGVNS. Trimming shortened V by 3 bases and J by 5 bases, and 10 bases separated the two germline ends. Here the CDR3 DNA reads TGTGCCAGCAGTGATGGGGGGGCGTATGGCTACACCTTC. Encoded protein: CASSDGGAYGYTF.

The chain joins TRBV5-1 to TRBJ2-2; 8 nucleotides align to TRBD2. In germline, CDR1 is SGHRS, CDR2 YFSETQ. CDR3 size: 17 residues. Unmatched junction bases numbered 8, after V lost 0 bases and J lost 4 bases. This CDR3 is CASSLARGGAATGELFF. For the CDR3, the DNA is TGCGCCAGCAGCTTGGCCCGGGGGGGGGCAGCCACCGGGGAGCTGTTTTTT.

CDR3 region: CASSQRKGQNNTEAFF. The CDR3 DNA is TGCGCCAGCAGCCAACGTAAGGGACAGAATAACACTGAAGCTTTCTTT. The V and J genes are TRBV4-3 and TRBJ1-1; 7 nucleotides agree with TRBD1. The junction had 8 bases not matched to a gene; V was cut back by 2 bases and J by 2 bases. This CDR3 is 16 amino acids long. CDR1 is LGHNA and CDR2 is YSLEER in the germline V gene.

The V and J genes are TRBV24-1 and TRBJ2-5, with TRBD2 matching over 11 bases. The ends lost 4 bases at V and 5 bases at J; junction bases unmatched: 5. Germline V gene sequence: CDR1 KGHDR, CDR2 SFDVKD. The CDR3 length is 15 residues. The DNA of the CDR3 is TGTGCCACCAGTGAATCGGGACTAGCGGACGAGACCCAGTACTTC. Residues: CATSESGLADETQYF.

This chain connects TRBV4-2 to TRBJ1-1; possible D gene TRBD1, 5 bases. The CDR3 runs 17 residues. Germline V gene sequence: CDR1 LGHNA, CDR2 YNFKEQ. Trimming stripped 0 bases from V and 5 bases from J, with 19 bases between. CDR3 amino acids: CASSQEVLGGGRTEAFF. The CDR3 nucleotides read TGTGCCAGCAGCCAAGAAGTCCTTGGGGGAGGTAGGACTGAAGCTTTCTTT.

This sequence joins TRBV6-6 and TRBJ2-7, with D possibly being TRBD2 (7 bases). V dropped 5 bases and J dropped 2 bases, with 19 bases sitting between them. CDR3 size: 16 residues. Germline CDR1 reads MNHNY; CDR2 reads SVGAGI (reference sequence). CDR3 bases: TGTGCCAGCAGTCTCAAAGGGGGGGGACTGACCTACGAGCAGTACTTC. Translated, it gives CASSLKGGGLTYEQYF.

The chain joins TRBV7-9 to TRBJ2-7, with D possibly being TRBD2 (6 bases). This CDR3 has 19 residues. V was shortened by 5 bases and J by 3 bases, with 29 bases between the two germline ends. In germline, CDR1 is SEHNR, CDR2 FQNEAQ (reference sequence). For the CDR3, the DNA is TGTGCCAGCAGCCCTTCTCGGTCGTCGACCCTGTGGGACTTCTACGAGCAGTACTTC. Translation: CASSPSRSSTLWDFYEQYF.

This clone appeared a single time. V gene TRBV4-2 combines with J gene TRBJ1-5, with 7 bases lining up with TRBD1. Germline assignment: CDR1 LGHNA and CDR2 YNFKEQ. The CDR3 has 15 amino acids. The junction had 10 bases not matched to a gene; V was cut back by 5 bases and J by 6 bases. The CDR3 protein is CASSYIHRGGQPQHF. DNA of the CDR3: TGTGCCAGCAGCTATATTCACAGGGGAGGTCAGCCCCAGCATTTT.